Shown below are 6 T cell receptor beta chains from a single sample sequenced in a study of control samples from healthy donors and cancer patients. This table comes from immunoSEQ multiplex PCR, and its TCRdb copy is limited to in-frame clones, with some not included. The sample contains about 65,000 clones, 90% of which appear only once. Source material: PBMCs. The receptors were sampled from a woman in her forties or fifties with colorectal cancer.

J is TRBJ1-2 and V is TRBV6-5; TRBD1 matches at 9 bases. This CDR3 comprises 15 residues. V trimming: 6 bases; J trimming: 2 bases; junction bases outside the gene matches: 7. The germline CDR1 and CDR2 sequences are MNHEY and SVGAGI. Here the CDR3 DNA reads TGTGCCAGCAGCATGGGACAGGGAGACAACTATGGCTACACCTTC. This encodes CASSMGQGDNYGYTF.

This clone was recorded only once. The rearrangement joins TRBV12-5 to TRBJ1-1; 9 nucleotides align to TRBD1. Germline-derived CDR1 and CDR2 are LGHNT and FRNRAP. With 3 bases clipped from V and 5 bases from J, the junction kept 16 bases outside the gene matches. The CDR3 contains 18 residues. The CDR3 region has the DNA TGTGCTAGTGGTTTAAATTCCTTTAAGACAGGGGGGAATACTGAAGCTTTCTTT. Its translation: CASGLNSFKTGGNTEAFF.

The CDR3 sequence is CASSFLTGANEQFF. Here the CDR3 DNA reads TGTGCCAGCAGCTTTCTGACAGGGGCAAATGAGCAGTTCTTC. This rearrangement joins TRBV5-5 to TRBJ2-1, with 8 bases that match TRBD1. Germline CDR1 and CDR2: SGHKS and YYEKEE (reference sequence). The V segment lost 2 bases and the J segment 7 bases; nucleotides outside the gene matches: 5. This CDR3 comprises 14 residues.

This sequence joins TRBV9 and TRBJ1-1; no definite D call. Trimming stripped 0 bases from V and 6 bases from J, with 9 bases between. Germline V lookup: CDR1 SGDLS, CDR2 YYNGEE. This CDR3 is 13 amino acids long. The CDR3 loop is CASSVVVDSEAFF. The CDR3 bases are TGTGCCAGCAGCGTAGTCGTGGACTCTGAAGCTTTCTTT.

The CDR3 reads CASSSLWKSGELFF. The CDR3 region has the DNA TGTGCCAGCAGCTCTCTATGGAAGTCCGGGGAGCTGTTTTTT. The chain couples TRBV11-2 to TRBJ2-2; D gene uncertain. With 4 bases removed from V and 6 bases from J, the gap between germline ends came to 12 bases. Germline values: CDR1 SGHAT, CDR2 FQNNGV. The length of the CDR3 is 14 residues.

V gene TRBV19 combines with J gene TRBJ1-6; the D gene is possibly TRBD1 (5 bases). Germline V lookup: CDR1 LNHDA, CDR2 SQIVND (reference sequence). Deletions cut 3 bases from V and 7 bases from J, with 13 bases between. The CDR3 sequence is 15 residues long. The CDR3 is CASSIGQGENSPLHF. CDR3 DNA: TGTGCCAGTAGTATTGGACAAGGGGAAAATTCACCCCTCCACTTT.